The 30 T cell receptor beta chains given below trace back to one sample, sequenced in a study of blood T cell repertoires in COVID-19 (dated by TCRdb to about 2020). Library preparation employed the immunoSEQ multiplex PCR assay. The source is immuneACCESS, and TCRdb retained only in-frame sequences with V and J called. Part of the clones is not carried over; for the studies checked, unresolved V genes explain less than half of this, and the remainder is unexplained. Counted in this sample were around 25,000 clones; around 90% of them appeared once. Clones ranked in the top ten supply 6% to 8.5% of the sample. The sequenced sample was peripheral blood. These receptors all come from a woman aged 50 to 60 with active COVID-19.

The chain employs TRBV7-8 and TRBJ2-7; the D gene is possibly TRBD1 (5 bases). The CDR3 is made up of 14 amino acids. Trimming shortened V by 1 base and J by 6 bases, and 13 bases separated the two germline ends. The germline V gene has CDR1 SGHVS and CDR2 FQNEAQ. The DNA of the CDR3 is TGTGCCAGCAGCTTAGGGGTCAGGGCTGGCGAGCAGTACTTC. This sequence encodes CASSLGVRAGEQYF.

The V and J genes are TRBV4-2 and TRBJ2-7; 8 bases are a match to TRBD2. This CDR3 is 16 amino acids long. The V gene end was trimmed by 2 bases and the J gene end by 3 bases; junction bases not matched to a gene: 9. From germline, CDR1 is LGHNA and CDR2 YNFKEQ. The CDR3 loop reads CASSQTISSGLYEQYF. The DNA of the CDR3 is TGTGCCAGCAGCCAAACAATATCTAGCGGGCTCTACGAGCAGTACTTC.

This clone was recorded once. V and J are TRBV3-1 (or the pseudogene TRBV3-2) and TRBJ2-1, with TRBD2 identical over 7 bases. CDR1 is LGHDT and CDR2 is YNNKEL in the germline V gene (reference sequence). This CDR3 has 16 residues. V lost 0 bases to trimming and J lost 2 bases; unmatched junction nucleotides: 4. The CDR3 region has the DNA TGTGCCAGCAGCCAAGAACTAGCGCAAGCCTACAATGAGCAGTTCTTC. Translation: CASSQELAQAYNEQFF.

V usage is TRBV5-1 and J usage is TRBJ2-7, with unresolved D. The V and J ends lost 1 base and 4 bases respectively, with 12 bases between them. This CDR3 has 14 residues. Germline V gene data show CDR1 as SGHRS and CDR2 as YFSETQ. CDR3 sequence (DNA): TGCGCCAGCAGCTTGATGGGCCCTGATTACGAGCAGTACTTC. Its translation: CASSLMGPDYEQYF.

This rearrangement joins TRBV9 to TRBJ2-7, with 8 nucleotides matching TRBD2. This CDR3 spans 15 amino acids. Germline lookup yields CDR1 SGDLS and CDR2 YYNGEE. Trimming removed 0 bases from V and 4 bases from J; junction bases left unmatched: 6. CDR3 DNA: TGTGCCAGCAGCGTAGATGGGACTAGTCGGTACGAGCAGTACTTC. This translates into CASSVDGTSRYEQYF. Full variable domain (remainder filled in from reference TRBV9 and TRBJ2-7): DSGVTQTPKHLITATGQRVTLRCSPRSGDLSVYWYQQSLDQGLQFLIQYYNGEERAKGNILERFSAQQFPDLHSELNLSSLELGDSALYFCASSVDGTSRYEQYFGPGTRLTVT.

The chain has TRBV28 and TRBJ1-1; 12 bases agree with TRBD1. CDR3 length equals 13 residues. The V gene end was trimmed by 4 bases and the J gene end by 11 bases; junction bases not matched to a gene: 5. Germline V gives CDR1 MDHEN, CDR2 SYDVKM. CDR3: CASSWGQGAGAFF. CDR3 DNA: TGTGCCAGCAGTTGGGGACAGGGGGCCGGGGCTTTCTTT.

This chain uses TRBV6-6 with TRBJ2-2; possibly TRBD2 for D (5 bases). The CDR3 is made up of 16 amino acids. Germline-derived CDR1 and CDR2 are MNHNY and SVGAGI (reference sequence). V was pared by 7 bases and J by 8 bases, with 23 bases between. The CDR3 region is CASTPSGSGGSGELFF. In DNA form, the CDR3 reads TGTGCCAGCACCCCCTCCGGCAGCGGAGGTTCTGGGGAGCTGTTTTTT.

The rearrangement links TRBV6-6 to TRBJ2-7; the D is unclear. The V end lost 0 bases, the J end lost 5 bases, and 8 bases lay between the germline ends. Germline V gene data show CDR1 as MNHNY and CDR2 as SVGAGI (reference sequence). The CDR3 has 13 residues. The CDR3 DNA sequence: TGTGCCAGCAGTTACTCAGAACGGGACGAGCAGTACTTC. Amino acids: CASSYSERDEQYF.

V is TRBV2 and J is TRBJ1-2; TRBD1 might be the D (5 bases). V lost 7 bases, J lost 2 bases, and 11 bases lay in between. CDR1 and CDR2 from the germline V gene are SNHLY and FYNNEI. CDR3 length equals 13 residues. DNA of the CDR3: TGTGCCAGCACCTTCGGACAAAACTATGGCTACACCTTC. Amino acids: CASTFGQNYGYTF.

V is TRBV19 and J is TRBJ2-7; tentatively, D is TRBD1 (5 bases). This CDR3 spans 14 amino acids. Germline V gene lookup returns CDR1 LNHDA and CDR2 SQIVND (reference sequence). V lost 1 base and J lost 5, with 12 bases in between. The CDR3 sequence: CASSIAAGRNEQYF. The CDR3 DNA reads TGTGCCAGTAGTATAGCGGCAGGGCGGAACGAGCAGTACTTC.

The chain has TRBV2 and TRBJ1-2, with D possibly being TRBD1 (5 bases). Trimming shortened V by 3 bases and J by 5 bases, and 13 bases separated the two germline ends. The length of the CDR3 is 14 residues. Germline V gives CDR1 SNHLY, CDR2 FYNNEI. DNA for the CDR3: TGTGCCAGCAGTGAGGGTCAGGGTTTATATGGCTACACCTTC. Translated: CASSEGQGLYGYTF. The full variable domain, its missing parts supplied by reference TRBV2 and TRBJ1-2, is EPEVTQTPSHQVTQMGQEVILRCVPISNHLYFYWYRQILGQKVEFLVSFYNNEISEKSEIFDDQFSVERPDGSNFTLKIRSTKLEDSAMYFCASSEGQGLYGYTFGSGTRLTVV.

The rearrangement links TRBV19 to TRBJ2-1, with TRBD2 as a possible D gene (6 bases). Germline V gives CDR1 LNHDA, CDR2 SQIVND (reference sequence). Trimming took 5 bases from V and 0 from J, leaving 17 bases between them. CDR3 length: 17 amino acids. In DNA form, the CDR3 reads TGTGCCAGTAGTTCACTACCCGCGGGGCTCTCCTACAATGAGCAGTTCTTC. It codes for CASSSLPAGLSYNEQFF. The full variable domain, rest sourced from reference TRBV19 and TRBJ2-1, is DGGITQSPKYLFRKEGQNVTLSCEQNLNHDAMYWYRQDPGQGLRLIYYSQIVNDFQKGDIAEGYSVSREKKESFPLTVTSAQKNPTAFYLCASSSLPAGLSYNEQFFGPGTRLTVL.

The rearrangement uses TRBV9 and TRBJ1-1; 10 nucleotides line up with TRBD1. This CDR3 comprises 14 residues. The V gene's germline CDR1 is SGDLS and CDR2 YYNGEE. Trimming removed 1 base from V and 8 bases from J; junction bases left unmatched: 5. In DNA form, the CDR3 reads TGTGCCAGCAGCGTATGGGACAGGGGTGGCGAAGCTTTCTTT. Its protein product is CASSVWDRGGEAFF. The full variable domain, its missing parts supplied by reference TRBV9 and TRBJ1-1, is DSGVTQTPKHLITATGQRVTLRCSPRSGDLSVYWYQQSLDQGLQFLIQYYNGEERAKGNILERFSAQQFPDLHSELNLSSLELGDSALYFCASSVWDRGGEAFFGQGTRLTVV.

This rearrangement joins TRBV25-1 to TRBJ1-1; 8 bases agree with TRBD1. Germline trimming cut 6 bases from V and 0 bases from J; bases unmatched to any gene: 3. CDR1 MGHDK and CDR2 SYGVNS come from the germline V gene. The CDR3 extends over 14 amino acids. CDR3 protein: CASSRTGLNTEAFF. The CDR3 nucleotides read TGTGCCAGCAGCCGGACAGGGTTGAACACTGAAGCTTTCTTT.

This sequence joins TRBV10-1 and TRBJ1-2; TRBD1 might be the D (5 bases). CDR1 is WNHNN and CDR2 is SYGVQD in the germline V gene (reference sequence). The CDR3 is 13 residues long. V lost 8 bases to trimming and J lost 2 bases, with 12 bases between them. Here the CDR3 reads CASDESGNYGYTF. CDR3 nucleotide sequence: TGCGCCAGCGACGAATCAGGGAACTATGGCTACACCTTC.

The rearrangement links TRBV28 to TRBJ2-3; the match to TRBD2 covers 9 bases. Germline V gene lookup returns CDR1 MDHEN and CDR2 SYDVKM. J was trimmed by 0 bases and V by 3 bases; bases with no gene match: 10. The CDR3 extends over 18 amino acids. The CDR3 loop is CASSLILAGLTSTDTQYF. The CDR3 DNA reads TGTGCCAGCAGTTTGATACTAGCGGGCTTAACCAGCACAGATACGCAGTATTTT.

The chain has TRBV5-4 and TRBJ2-1, with 14 bases fitting TRBD2. V gave up 4 bases and J gave up 10 bases; unmatched junction bases: 10. CDR3 length equals 16 residues. Germline V gene lookup returns CDR1 SGHNT and CDR2 YYREEE (reference sequence). As DNA, the CDR3 is TGTGCCAGCAGCCCGGGACTAGCGGGAGCCAGAGGGGAGCAGTTCTTC. This gives the protein CASSPGLAGARGEQFF.

This clone was recorded only once. J is TRBJ1-3 and V is TRBV4-1; D unclear. CDR1 is MGHRA and CDR2 is YSYEKL in the germline V gene. The CDR3 is made up of 15 amino acids. Trimming took 8 bases from V and 3 from J, leaving 17 bases between them. The CDR3 coding sequence is TGCGCCAGCGGTCGGCCGGCGGGGTTTGGAAACACCATATATTTT. Translating it yields CASGRPAGFGNTIYF.

The chain carries TRBV6-5 and TRBJ2-7; 9 positions match TRBD1. There are 14 residues in the CDR3. From germline, CDR1 is MNHEY and CDR2 SVGAGI. With V trimmed by 7 bases and J by 0 bases, 4 bases remained unmatched. DNA of the CDR3: TGTGCCAGCACGGGACAGGGAATCTCCTACGAGCAGTACTTC. Protein: CASTGQGISYEQYF.

The chain links TRBV11-2 to TRBJ2-5; 7 bases fit TRBD1. This CDR3 contains 15 residues. The J segment lost 5 bases and the V segment lost 5 bases, leaving 11 bases of the junction unmatched. Germline V gene sequence: CDR1 SGHAT, CDR2 FQNNGV. In nucleotides, the CDR3 is TGTGCCAGCAGCCTCGGCCAGGGGGTCAGGGAGACCCAGTACTTC. Amino acid sequence: CASSLGQGVRETQYF.

V is TRBV10-3 and J is TRBJ2-2; 7 bases are shared with TRBD1. V lost 5 bases and J lost 4; bases outside the gene matches: 10. The germline V gene encodes CDR1 ENHRY and CDR2 SYGVKD. The CDR3 totals 16 residues. CDR3 sequence reads: CAISTYRGFFTGELFF. The CDR3 DNA reads as TGTGCCATCAGTACATACAGGGGTTTCTTCACCGGGGAGCTGTTTTTT.

V gene TRBV11-3 combines with J gene TRBJ2-2, with 10 bases identical to TRBD1. The CDR3 length is 14 residues. With V trimmed by 4 bases and J by 5 bases, 1 base remained unmatched. CDR1 and CDR2 from the germline V gene are SGHNT and YENEEA. For the CDR3, the DNA is TGTGCCAGCAGCTCGGGACAGGGGACCGGGGAGCTGTTTTTT. Its translation: CASSSGQGTGELFF.

The genes are TRBV6-5 and TRBJ1-6; D unresolved. This CDR3 has 14 residues. The V end was cut by 0 bases, the J end by 7 bases, with 7 bases between. Germline V gene lookup returns CDR1 MNHEY and CDR2 SVGAGI. The CDR3 sequence is CASSYSGGNSPLHF. As DNA, the CDR3 is TGTGCCAGCAGTTACTCGGGAGGGAATTCACCCCTCCACTTT.

The CDR3 DNA follows: TGTGCCAGCAGTGATCTGAAGCGGGGACGCACAGATACGCAGTATTTT. This encodes CASSDLKRGRTDTQYF. The V call is TRBV27, the J call TRBJ2-3; 7 nucleotides line up with TRBD2. V dropped 5 bases and J dropped 1; count of bases not matched to a gene: 9. In germline, CDR1 is MNHEY, CDR2 SMNVEV (reference sequence). CDR3 length equals 16 residues.

The chain carries TRBV3-1 (or the pseudogene TRBV3-2) and TRBJ1-2; 7 bases agree with TRBD1. Trimming took 5 bases from V and 8 from J; bases not matched to a gene: 5. The CDR3 extends over 12 amino acids. Germline V gene data show CDR1 as LGHDT and CDR2 as YNNKEL (reference sequence). CDR3 sequence: CASSSTGEGYTF. The CDR3 DNA reads TGTGCCAGCAGCTCTACAGGGGAGGGCTACACCTTC.

This chain's CDR3 is CASSLGLAGTQETQYF. CDR3 DNA sequence: TGCGCCAGCAGCTTAGGACTAGCGGGAACCCAAGAGACCCAGTACTTC. The V call is TRBV5-1, the J call TRBJ2-5, with TRBD2 matching over 12 bases. The V segment lost 2 bases and the J segment 1 base; nucleotides outside the gene matches: 3. This CDR3 has 16 amino acids. Germline V gene data show CDR1 as SGHRS and CDR2 as YFSETQ. The whole variable domain, remainder taken from reference TRBV5-1 and TRBJ2-5, is KAGVTQTPRYLIKTRGQQVTLSCSPISGHRSVSWYQQTPGQGLQFLFEYFSETQRNKGNFPGRFSGRQFSNSRSEMNVSTLELGDSALYLCASSLGLAGTQETQYFGPGTRLLVL.

The chain recombines TRBV28 with TRBJ1-2, with D perhaps TRBD1 (6 bases). Trimming took off 3 bases at V and 8 bases at J, with 10 bases between the two ends. CDR1 MDHEN and CDR2 SYDVKM come from the germline V gene. This CDR3 contains 12 residues. This CDR3 reads CASSFTGWGYTF. The CDR3 nucleotides are TGTGCCAGCAGTTTCACAGGGTGGGGCTACACCTTC.

Concerning this clone itself: The identical CDR3 is also encoded by other nucleotide sequences in the sample. The gene calls are TRBV4-1 and TRBJ2-7, with no clear D. The V end was cut by 0 bases, the J end by 3 bases, with 9 bases between. The CDR3 length is 14 residues. Germline values: CDR1 MGHRA, CDR2 YSYEKL. DNA of the CDR3: TGCGCCAGCAGCCAAGAACGAGGAAGCTACGAGCAGTACTTC. Translating gives CASSQERGSYEQYF.

In its sample, this clone is medium-sized. V usage is TRBV11-2 and J usage is TRBJ2-7; D is ambiguous. Germline values: CDR1 SGHAT, CDR2 FQNNGV. This CDR3 has 14 amino acids. V dropped 1 base and J dropped 0 bases, with 7 bases sitting between them. In nucleotides, the CDR3 is TGTGCCAGCAGCTTAGGCGGAACCTCCTACGAGCAGTACTTC. As protein: CASSLGGTSYEQYF.

CDR3 coding DNA: TGCAGCGTAGCGGGAGGCCCCACAGATACGCAGTATTTT. Amino acid sequence: CSVAGGPTDTQYF. The rearrangement uses TRBV29-1 and TRBJ2-3; 9 bases match TRBD2. V was pared by 6 bases and J by 2 bases, with 3 bases of the junction left unmatched. The CDR3 extends over 13 amino acids. Per the germline V gene, CDR1 is SQVTM and CDR2 is ANQGSEA.